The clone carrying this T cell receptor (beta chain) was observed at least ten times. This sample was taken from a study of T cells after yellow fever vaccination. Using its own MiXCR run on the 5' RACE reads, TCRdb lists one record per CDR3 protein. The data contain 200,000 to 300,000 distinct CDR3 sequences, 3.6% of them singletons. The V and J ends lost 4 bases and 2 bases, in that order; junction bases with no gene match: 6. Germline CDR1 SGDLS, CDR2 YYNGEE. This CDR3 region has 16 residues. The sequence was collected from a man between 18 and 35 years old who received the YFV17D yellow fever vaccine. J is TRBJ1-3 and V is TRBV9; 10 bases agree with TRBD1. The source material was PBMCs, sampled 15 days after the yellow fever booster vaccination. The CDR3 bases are TGTGCCAGCAGCCCAGGGACAGGGGAAGCTGGAAACACCATATATTTT. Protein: CASSPGTGEAGNTIYF.